A selection of T cell receptor beta chains follows, all from one sample in a study of blood T cell repertoires in COVID-19. Profiled with immunoSEQ multiplex PCR; TCRdb holds only in-frame clones, not every one. The table has about 71,000 clones, roughly 88% seen once; the top ten hold less than 2.5%. The material sequenced was peripheral blood. These receptors were obtained from a human donor in a cohort sampled during active COVID-19. CDR3s include the opening cysteine and the closing phenylalanine or tryptophan. The D gene is left open where the match is weak. Rows may omit the clone size; those that give it use once, few, many or a size class.

D	J	size	V	DNA	CDR3
.	TRBJ2-1	.	TRBV2	TGTGCCAGCAAGAACGGACTAAGCTCCTACAATGAGCAGTTCTTC	CASKNGLSSYNEQFF
.	TRBJ2-5	.	TRBV6-2/TRBV6-3	TGTGCCAGCAGTTACCTGGAGACCCAGTACTTC	CASSYLETQYF
.	TRBJ2-5	.	TRBV5-1	TGCGCCAGCAGCTTGGGAGGTAGTGAAGAGACCCAGTACTTC	CASSLGGSEETQYF
TRBD2	TRBJ2-3	.	TRBV30	TGTGCCTGGAGTGTCCAACTAGCGGGGGGAAGAGATACGCAGTATTTT	CAWSVQLAGGRDTQYF
TRBD2	TRBJ2-1	.	TRBV9	TGTGCCAGCAGCGTAGCGGATCCAGCGGGAGAATCCCGGGGCTCCTACAATGAGCAGTTCTTC	CASSVADPAGESRGSYNEQFF
TRBD2	TRBJ2-3	.	TRBV10-2	TGCGCCAGCCTCCTAGCGGGAGGGCCCCCTAGCACAGATACGCAGTATTTT	CASLLAGGPPSTDTQYF
TRBD1	TRBJ1-6	.	TRBV18	TGTGCCAGCTCACCGTTTCGGACAGGGCGTGAGGCCTTGAATTCACCCCTCCACTTT	CASSPFRTGREALNSPLHF
TRBD1	TRBJ1-2	.	TRBV7-8	TGTGCCAGCAGCTCCCATTTGCGGGACAGGGAAGGCGATGGCTACACCTTC	CASSSHLRDREGDGYTF
.	TRBJ2-3	.	TRBV28	TGTGCCAGCAGTTCCGGGGAGAGAACGCAGTATTTT	CASSSGERTQYF
.	TRBJ1-5	.	TRBV10-3	TGTGCCATCAGCGCGCGGGACTCTCAGCTTCAGCCCCAGCATTTT	CAISARDSQLQPQHF
.	TRBJ2-3	.	TRBV7-2	TGTGCCAGCAGCTCAAGCGGCCAAGATACGCAGTATTTT	CASSSSGQDTQYF
.	TRBJ2-7	.	TRBV5-4	TGTGCCAGCAGCTTGACAGGGCGTTCCTACGAGCAGTACTTC	CASSLTGRSYEQYF
.	TRBJ1-2	.	TRBV9	TGTGCCAGCAGCGTAGTTGAGGCCTACACCTTC	CASSVVEAYTF
.	TRBJ2-3	once	TRBV7-6	TGTGCCAGCAGCCCCGGGTTGGGGGCGGCAGATACGCAGTATTTT	CASSPGLGAADTQYF
TRBD1	TRBJ1-2	.	TRBV5-1	TGCGCCAGCAGCATGGGACAGGGGGATGGCTACACCTTC	CASSMGQGDGYTF
TRBD2	TRBJ2-2	.	TRBV11-1	TGTGCCAGCAGCGCTCTAGCGGGAACTAACACCGGGGAGCTGTTTTTT	CASSALAGTNTGELFF
TRBD1	TRBJ1-2	.	TRBV18	TGTGCCAGCTCACCAGGAGGCGGACAGGCCTACTATGGCTACACCTTC	CASSPGGGQAYYGYTF
TRBD2	TRBJ2-1	.	TRBV2	TGTGCCAGCAGTGAAAGCCTAGCGGGAGCGGGCGATGAGCAGTTCTTC	CASSESLAGAGDEQFF
.	TRBJ1-1	.	TRBV5-4	TGTGCCAGCAGCTTGGCCGTTCCGGGGGACACTGAAGCTTTCTTT	CASSLAVPGDTEAFF
TRBD2	TRBJ2-7	.	TRBV28	TGTGCCAGCAAAACTAGCGGGAGTAGAAGGTACGAGCAGTACTTC	CASKTSGSRRYEQYF
.	TRBJ2-7	.	TRBV6-5	TGTGCCAGCAGTTTAATAGGGGGTCAATTCTACGAGCAGTACTTC	CASSLIGGQFYEQYF
TRBD2	TRBJ2-1	.	TRBV6-2/TRBV6-3	TGTGCCAGCAGTTACTCGTGGGCGGGAGTTACAAATGAGCAGTTCTTC	CASSYSWAGVTNEQFF
.	TRBJ2-3	.	TRBV2	TGTGCCAGCAGTGAAGGGCTCGTCACAGATACGCAGTATTTT	CASSEGLVTDTQYF
TRBD1	TRBJ1-5	.	TRBV7-2	TGTGCCAGCAGCTGGCGACAGGGGCAGCCCCAGCATTTT	CASSWRQGQPQHF
TRBD1	TRBJ2-7	.	TRBV5-1	TGCGCCAGCAGCCGAACCCTACCGGGACAGGGGACGTACGAGCAGTACTTC	CASSRTLPGQGTYEQYF
.	TRBJ2-1	once	TRBV5-4	TGTGCCAGCAGCTACATACGAGGAACCTACAATGAGCAGTTCTTC	CASSYIRGTYNEQFF
.	TRBJ2-1	once	TRBV29-1	TGCAGCGTTGAAGATCTGAATGAGCAGTTCTTC	CSVEDLNEQFF
.	TRBJ2-1	.	TRBV5-5	TGTGCCAGCAGCTATTCTCTAGCTATAAGGGACAATGAGCAGTTCTTC	CASSYSLAIRDNEQFF
TRBD1	TRBJ1-6	.	TRBV5-1	TGCGCCAGCAGCTTTGGACAGGTGGACTCACCCCTCCACTTT	CASSFGQVDSPLHF
.	TRBJ1-1	.	TRBV5-1	TGCGCCAGCAGCTTGACCAGGGGAAACACTGAAGCTTTCTTT	CASSLTRGNTEAFF
.	TRBJ2-3	.	TRBV19	TGTGCCAGTAGTTATTTCTACTGGGGCAGCACAGATACGCAGTATTTT	CASSYFYWGSTDTQYF
TRBD1	TRBJ1-2	once	TRBV18	TGTGCCAGCTCACCGCCGACAGGGCGCGGCTACACCTTC	CASSPPTGRGYTF
.	TRBJ1-2	.	TRBV11-2	TGTGCCAGCAGCTACCAGACAGGTTTCTATGGCTACACCTTC	CASSYQTGFYGYTF
TRBD1	TRBJ1-1	once	TRBV7-2	TGTGCCAGCAGCTCCCGGACAGGGGGGATCACTGAAGCTTTCTTT	CASSSRTGGITEAFF
.	TRBJ1-4	.	TRBV21-1	TGTGCCAGCAGCGTGGGAGGTGAAAAACTGTTTTTT	CASSVGGEKLFF
TRBD2	TRBJ2-3	.	TRBV7-9	TGTGCCAGCAGCGGCGTCGGCATAGGACTAGCGACGCAGTATTTT	CASSGVGIGLATQYF
TRBD2	TRBJ2-3	.	TRBV18	TGTGCCAGCTCACCCCTCGGCGGGGGGGCAGGAGATACGCAGTATTTT	CASSPLGGGAGDTQYF
TRBD1	TRBJ2-5	.	TRBV2	TGTGCCAGCAGCTCGGGACAGGGGTTTCTCCAGTACTTC	CASSSGQGFLQYF
.	TRBJ1-1	.	TRBV5-1	TGCGCCAGCGGTTCGCAGGGGAACACTGAAGCTTTCTTT	CASGSQGNTEAFF
.	TRBJ2-7	.	TRBV5-1	TGCGCCAGCAGTGCCACTCTCTACGAGCAGTACTTC	CASSATLYEQYF
TRBD1	TRBJ2-7	.	TRBV28	TGTGCCAGCAGTTTACGGACAGGGGGCTACGAGCAGTACTTC	CASSLRTGGYEQYF
.	TRBJ2-7	once	TRBV4-2	TGTGCCAGCAGCCAAGAAGGGAGGCGTAGGGACTACGAGCAGTACTTC	CASSQEGRRRDYEQYF
TRBD2	TRBJ2-7	.	TRBV18	TGTGCCAGCTCACCCCAAGCGGGAGGACGGGGCACATACGAGCAGTACTTC	CASSPQAGGRGTYEQYF
TRBD1	TRBJ2-7	.	TRBV18	TGTGCCAGCTCACCGAGACCACAGGGGGCCTACCCTAACTCCTACGAGCAGTACTTC	CASSPRPQGAYPNSYEQYF
.	TRBJ2-3	.	TRBV7-2	TGTGCCAGCAGCTTAGGGTTAACTAGCACAGATACGCAGTATTTT	CASSLGLTSTDTQYF
.	TRBJ2-1	.	TRBV24-1	TGTGCCACCAGTGATGAGCCCAGGAATGAGCAGTTCTTC	CATSDEPRNEQFF
TRBD1	TRBJ1-1	.	TRBV7-9	TGTGCCAGCAGTTCCGACAGGGACACTGAAGCTTTCTTT	CASSSDRDTEAFF
.	TRBJ2-7	.	TRBV28	TGTGCCAGCAGTTTTATCCCCAAGGGGTTCTACGAGCAGTACTTC	CASSFIPKGFYEQYF
.	TRBJ2-5	.	TRBV5-1	TGCGCCAGCAGCTTGGGGATCGGCGGGGCTCAAGAGACCCAGTACTTC	CASSLGIGGAQETQYF
.	TRBJ2-7	.	TRBV2	TGTGCCAGCAGTGCTAGCCCCTACGAGCAGTACTTC	CASSASPYEQYF
TRBD1	TRBJ1-2	.	TRBV10-1	TGCGCCAGCTCGGAGGGACAGGGCGGTTATGGCTACACCTTC	CASSEGQGGYGYTF